This TCR beta chain was recorded in a study of cytotoxic CD8 clonotypes in ibrutinib-treated CLL. The overall study: When averaged across all of the samples, the counts came to 200,000 to 300,000 productive templates and more than 85,000 productive rearrangements. Regarding the study as a whole: Clonality increased with ibrutinib response but returned toward baseline at progression. The public clonotypes identified were infrequent and showed contraction or stability on treatment. Lymph node repertoires were not studied, and sampling times were unmatched.

The method was immunoSEQ multiplex PCR; TCRdb's version includes in-frame clones alone and lacks a portion of them. The sample yields 19,000 or so clones, about two thirds seen once. CDR1 is MNHNS, CDR2 SASEGT, per germline. The CDR3 is 14 amino acids. Trimming took 8 bases from V and 2 from J, leaving 16 bases between them. Concerning this clone: Its target is not known.

The sample here was PBMCs, taken after 12 months of ibrutinib treatment. This chain connects TRBV6-1 to TRBJ2-7; D is possibly TRBD1 (7 bases). This receptor was obtained from a human donor with chronic lymphocytic leukemia. The CDR3 loop reads CASAGQGGTYEQYF. CDR3 in DNA: TGTGCCAGCGCGGGGCAGGGGGGCACCTACGAGCAGTACTTC.